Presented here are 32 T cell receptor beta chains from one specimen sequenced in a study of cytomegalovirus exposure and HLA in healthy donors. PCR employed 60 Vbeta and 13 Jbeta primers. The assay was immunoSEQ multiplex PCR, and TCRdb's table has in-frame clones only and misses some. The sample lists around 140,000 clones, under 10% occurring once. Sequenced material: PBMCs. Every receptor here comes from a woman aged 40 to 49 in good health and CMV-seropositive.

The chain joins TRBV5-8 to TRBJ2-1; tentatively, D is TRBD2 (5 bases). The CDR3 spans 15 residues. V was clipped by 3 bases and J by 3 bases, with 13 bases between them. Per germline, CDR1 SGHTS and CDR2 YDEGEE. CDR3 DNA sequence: TGTGCCAGCAGCTCCGGACTCGGGCTCTACAATGAGCAGTTCTTC. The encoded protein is CASSSGLGLYNEQFF.

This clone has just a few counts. CDR3 bases: TGTGCCAGCAGCGTAGGGTGGGGGCATACGCAGTATTTT. Translating it yields CASSVGWGHTQYF. V gene TRBV9 combines with J gene TRBJ2-3, with D tentatively TRBD1 (6 bases). The CDR3 loop spans 13 amino acids. Germline values: CDR1 SGDLS, CDR2 YYNGEE. Trimming left V 0 bases short and J 7 bases short, with 9 bases between.

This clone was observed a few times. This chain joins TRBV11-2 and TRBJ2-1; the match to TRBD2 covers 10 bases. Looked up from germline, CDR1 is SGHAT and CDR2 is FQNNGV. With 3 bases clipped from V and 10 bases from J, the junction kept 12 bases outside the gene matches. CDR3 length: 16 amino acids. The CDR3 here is CASSFLGTSAGLEQFF. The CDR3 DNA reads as TGTGCCAGCAGCTTCCTAGGGACTAGCGCGGGGCTAGAGCAGTTCTTC.

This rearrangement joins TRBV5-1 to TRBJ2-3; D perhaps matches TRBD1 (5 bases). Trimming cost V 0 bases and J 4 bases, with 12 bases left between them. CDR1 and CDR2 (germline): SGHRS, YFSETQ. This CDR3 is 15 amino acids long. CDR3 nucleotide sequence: TGCGCCAGCAGCTTGGCCCAGGGCGCTTCAGATACGCAGTATTTT. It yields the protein CASSLAQGASDTQYF. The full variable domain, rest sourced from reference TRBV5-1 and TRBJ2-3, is KAGVTQTPRYLIKTRGQQVTLSCSPISGHRSVSWYQQTPGQGLQFLFEYFSETQRNKGNFPGRFSGRQFSNSRSEMNVSTLELGDSALYLCASSLAQGASDTQYFGPGTRLTVL.

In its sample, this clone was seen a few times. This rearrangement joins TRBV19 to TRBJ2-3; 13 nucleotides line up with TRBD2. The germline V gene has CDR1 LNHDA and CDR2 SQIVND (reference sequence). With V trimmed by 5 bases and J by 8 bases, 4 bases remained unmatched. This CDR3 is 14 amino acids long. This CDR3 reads CASSLGTSGVTQYF. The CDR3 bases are TGTGCCAGTAGTCTCGGGACTAGCGGGGTTACGCAGTATTTT.

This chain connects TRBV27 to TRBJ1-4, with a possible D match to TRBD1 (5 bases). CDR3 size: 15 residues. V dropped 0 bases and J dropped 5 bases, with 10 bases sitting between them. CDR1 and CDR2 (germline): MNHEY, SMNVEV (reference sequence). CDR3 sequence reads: CASSLSGQQNEKLFF. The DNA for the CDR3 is TGTGCCAGCAGTTTATCGGGGCAGCAAAATGAAAAACTGTTTTTT.

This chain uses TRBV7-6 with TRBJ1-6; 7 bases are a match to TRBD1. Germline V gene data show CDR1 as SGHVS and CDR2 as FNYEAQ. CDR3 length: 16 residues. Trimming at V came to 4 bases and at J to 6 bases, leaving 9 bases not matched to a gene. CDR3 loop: CASSSSLRDSNSPLHF. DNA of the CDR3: TGTGCCAGCAGCTCTTCCCTCCGGGACAGTAATTCACCCCTCCACTTT. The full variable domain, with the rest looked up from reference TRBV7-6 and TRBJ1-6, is GAGVSQSPRYKVTKRGQDVALRCDPISGHVSLYWYRQALGQGPEFLTYFNYEAQQDKSGLPNDRFSAERPEGSISTLTIQRTEQRDSAMYRCASSSSLRDSNSPLHFGNGTRLTVT.

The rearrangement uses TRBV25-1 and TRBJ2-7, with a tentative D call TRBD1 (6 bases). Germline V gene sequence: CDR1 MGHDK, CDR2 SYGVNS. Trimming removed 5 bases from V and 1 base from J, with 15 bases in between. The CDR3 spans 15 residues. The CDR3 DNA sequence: TGTGCCAGCAGTAAGACAGGAGAATTGTCCTACGAGCAGTACTTC. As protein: CASSKTGELSYEQYF.

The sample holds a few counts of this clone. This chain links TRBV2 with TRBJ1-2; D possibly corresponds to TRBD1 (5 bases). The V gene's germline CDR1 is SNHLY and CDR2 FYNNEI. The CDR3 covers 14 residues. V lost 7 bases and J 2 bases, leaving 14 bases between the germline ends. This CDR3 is CASTLYQGNYGYTF. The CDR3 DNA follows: TGTGCCAGCACCTTGTATCAGGGAAACTATGGCTACACCTTC.

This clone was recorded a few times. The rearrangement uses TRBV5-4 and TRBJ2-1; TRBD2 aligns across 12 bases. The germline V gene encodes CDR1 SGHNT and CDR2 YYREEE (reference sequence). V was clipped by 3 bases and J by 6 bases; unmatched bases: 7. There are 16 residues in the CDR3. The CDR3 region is CASSSWVTSGGNEQFF. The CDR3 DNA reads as TGTGCCAGCAGCTCTTGGGTGACTAGCGGGGGCAATGAGCAGTTCTTC.

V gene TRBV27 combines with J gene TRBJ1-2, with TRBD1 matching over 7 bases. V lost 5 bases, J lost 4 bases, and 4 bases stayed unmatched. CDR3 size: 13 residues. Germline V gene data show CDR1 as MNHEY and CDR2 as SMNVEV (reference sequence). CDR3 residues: CASSKTGLYGYTF. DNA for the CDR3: TGTGCCAGCAGTAAGACAGGGCTCTATGGCTACACCTTC.

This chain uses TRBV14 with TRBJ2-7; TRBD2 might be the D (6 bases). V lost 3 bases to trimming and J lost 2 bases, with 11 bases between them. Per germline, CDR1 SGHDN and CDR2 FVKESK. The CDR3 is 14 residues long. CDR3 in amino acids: CASSQAGGPYEQYF. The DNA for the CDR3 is TGTGCCAGCAGCCAGGCAGGAGGGCCCTACGAGCAGTACTTC.

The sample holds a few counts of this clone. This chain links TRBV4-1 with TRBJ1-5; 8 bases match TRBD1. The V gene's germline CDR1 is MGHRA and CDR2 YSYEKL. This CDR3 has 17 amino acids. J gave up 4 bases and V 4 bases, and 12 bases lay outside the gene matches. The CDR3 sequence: CASSPPPGGANNQPQHF. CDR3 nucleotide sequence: TGCGCCAGCAGCCCTCCTCCAGGGGGCGCGAATAATCAGCCCCAGCATTTT.

CDR3 DNA sequence: TGTGCCAGCACCCAGAGACCCGGGGGATTTCGAGAAAAACTGTTTTTT. As protein: CASTQRPGGFREKLFF. V usage is TRBV6-7 and J usage is TRBJ1-4, with a weak D call TRBD1 (5 bases). Being an ORF, TRBV6-7 has a function that is uncertain. This CDR3 contains 16 residues. The V end lost 7 bases, the J end lost 8 bases, and 23 bases lay between the germline ends.

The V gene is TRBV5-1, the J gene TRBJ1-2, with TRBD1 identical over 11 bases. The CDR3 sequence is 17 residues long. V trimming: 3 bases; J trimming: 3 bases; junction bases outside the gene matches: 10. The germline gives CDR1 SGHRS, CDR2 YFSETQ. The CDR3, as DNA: TGCGCCAGCAGCTCCGGACAGGGGGCAGGTTCTGACTATGGCTACACCTTC. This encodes CASSSGQGAGSDYGYTF.

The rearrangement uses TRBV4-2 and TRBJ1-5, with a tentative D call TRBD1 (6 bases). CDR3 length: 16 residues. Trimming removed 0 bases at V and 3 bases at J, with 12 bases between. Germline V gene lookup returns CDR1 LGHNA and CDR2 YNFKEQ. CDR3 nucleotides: TGTGCCAGCAGCCAAGATGGACAGTCCTTCAATCAGCCCCAGCATTTT. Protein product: CASSQDGQSFNQPQHF.

DNA of the CDR3: TGCGCCAGCAGCCAAGAACGGTTCAATGAGCAGTTCTTC. The encoded protein is CASSQERFNEQFF. This chain connects TRBV4-3 to TRBJ2-1, with D hard to call. V was trimmed by 0 bases and J by 6 bases, leaving 6 bases between them. The CDR3 sequence is 13 residues long. Germline CDR1 LGHNA, CDR2 YSLEER.

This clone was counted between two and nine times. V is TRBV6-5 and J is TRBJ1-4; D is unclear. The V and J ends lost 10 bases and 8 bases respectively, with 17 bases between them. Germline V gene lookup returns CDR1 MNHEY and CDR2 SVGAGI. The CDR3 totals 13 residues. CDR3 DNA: TGTGCCACCGGGGATAGACCGGGGGAAAAACTGTTTTTT. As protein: CATGDRPGEKLFF.

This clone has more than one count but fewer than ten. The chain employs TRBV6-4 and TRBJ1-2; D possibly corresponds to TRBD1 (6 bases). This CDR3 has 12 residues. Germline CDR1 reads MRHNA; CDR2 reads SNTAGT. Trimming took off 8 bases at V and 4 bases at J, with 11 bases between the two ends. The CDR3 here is CASPQGIYGYTF. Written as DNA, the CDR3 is TGTGCCAGCCCACAGGGTATCTATGGCTACACCTTC.

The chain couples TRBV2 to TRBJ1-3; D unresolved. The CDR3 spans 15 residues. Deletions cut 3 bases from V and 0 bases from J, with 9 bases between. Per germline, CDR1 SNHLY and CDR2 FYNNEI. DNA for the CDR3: TGTGCCAGCAGTGAGCGTCCTAGCTCTGGAAACACCATATATTTT. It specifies CASSERPSSGNTIYF. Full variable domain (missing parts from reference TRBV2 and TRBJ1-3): EPEVTQTPSHQVTQMGQEVILRCVPISNHLYFYWYRQILGQKVEFLVSFYNNEISEKSEIFDDQFSVERPDGSNFTLKIRSTKLEDSAMYFCASSERPSSGNTIYFGEGSWLTVV.

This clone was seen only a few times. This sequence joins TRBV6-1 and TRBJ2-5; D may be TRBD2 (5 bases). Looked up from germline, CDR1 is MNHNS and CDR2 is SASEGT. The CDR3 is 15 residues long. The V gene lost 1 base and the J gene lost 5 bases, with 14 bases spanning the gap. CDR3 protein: CASSEVFGEGETQYF. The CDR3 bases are TGTGCCAGCAGTGAAGTTTTCGGGGAAGGGGAGACCCAGTACTTC.

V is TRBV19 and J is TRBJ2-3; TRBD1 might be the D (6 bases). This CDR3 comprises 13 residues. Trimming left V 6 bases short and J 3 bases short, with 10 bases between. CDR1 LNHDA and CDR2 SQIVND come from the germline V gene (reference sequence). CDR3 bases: TGTGCCAGTAGCAGTACAGGGACAGATACGCAGTATTTT. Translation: CASSSTGTDTQYF.

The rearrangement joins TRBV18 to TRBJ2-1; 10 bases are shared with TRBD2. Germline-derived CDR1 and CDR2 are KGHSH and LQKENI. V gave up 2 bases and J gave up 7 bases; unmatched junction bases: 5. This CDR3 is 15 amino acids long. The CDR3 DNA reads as TGTGCCAGCTCACCAGCTAGCGGGGGACCTAATGAGCAGTTCTTC. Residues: CASSPASGGPNEQFF.

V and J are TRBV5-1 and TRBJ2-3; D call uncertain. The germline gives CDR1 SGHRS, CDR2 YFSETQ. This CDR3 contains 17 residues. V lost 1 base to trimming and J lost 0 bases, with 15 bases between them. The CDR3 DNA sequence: TGCGCCAGCAGCTTGCTCGGTGCGTCGCTCAGCACAGATACGCAGTATTTT. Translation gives CASSLLGASLSTDTQYF.

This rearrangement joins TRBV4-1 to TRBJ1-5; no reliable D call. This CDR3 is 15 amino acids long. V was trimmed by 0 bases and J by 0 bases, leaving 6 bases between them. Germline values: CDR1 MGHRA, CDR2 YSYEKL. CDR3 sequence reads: CASSQELDSNQPQHF. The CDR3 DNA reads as TGCGCCAGCAGCCAAGAGTTAGATAGCAATCAGCCCCAGCATTTT.

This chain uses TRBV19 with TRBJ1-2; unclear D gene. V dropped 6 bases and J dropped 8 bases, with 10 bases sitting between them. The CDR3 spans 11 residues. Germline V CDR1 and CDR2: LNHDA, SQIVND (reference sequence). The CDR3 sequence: CASRDLEGYTF. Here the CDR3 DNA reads TGTGCCAGTAGGGATCTGGAGGGCTACACCTTC.

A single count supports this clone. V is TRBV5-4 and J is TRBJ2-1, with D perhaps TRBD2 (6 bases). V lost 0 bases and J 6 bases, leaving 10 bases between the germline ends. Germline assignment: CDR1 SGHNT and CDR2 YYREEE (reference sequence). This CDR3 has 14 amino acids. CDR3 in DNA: TGTGCCAGCAGCTTGGATGGGGGGTTCAATGAGCAGTTCTTC. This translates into CASSLDGGFNEQFF.

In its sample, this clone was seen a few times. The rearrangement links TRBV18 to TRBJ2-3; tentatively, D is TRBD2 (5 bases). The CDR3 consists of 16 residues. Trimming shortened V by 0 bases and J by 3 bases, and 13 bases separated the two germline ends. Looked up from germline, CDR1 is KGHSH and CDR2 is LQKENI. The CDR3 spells CASSPPEKGGTDTQYF. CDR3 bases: TGTGCCAGCTCACCACCGGAGAAGGGCGGGACAGATACGCAGTATTTT.

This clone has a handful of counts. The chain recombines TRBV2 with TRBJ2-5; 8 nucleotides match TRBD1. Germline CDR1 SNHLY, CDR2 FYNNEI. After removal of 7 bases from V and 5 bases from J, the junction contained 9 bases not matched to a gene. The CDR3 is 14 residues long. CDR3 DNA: TGTGCCAGCACCTCGGACAGGGCGGGGGAGACCCAGTACTTC. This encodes CASTSDRAGETQYF.

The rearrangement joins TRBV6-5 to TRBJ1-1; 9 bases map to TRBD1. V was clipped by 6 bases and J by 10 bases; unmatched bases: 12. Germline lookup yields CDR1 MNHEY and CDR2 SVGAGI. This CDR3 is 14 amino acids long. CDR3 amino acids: CASSILGQGQGAFF. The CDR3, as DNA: TGTGCCAGCAGCATATTGGGACAGGGACAAGGAGCTTTCTTT.

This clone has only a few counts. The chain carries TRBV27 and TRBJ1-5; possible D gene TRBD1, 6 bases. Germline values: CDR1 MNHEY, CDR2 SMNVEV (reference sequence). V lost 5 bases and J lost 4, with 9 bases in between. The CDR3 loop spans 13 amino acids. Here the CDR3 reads CASSPQGNQPQHF. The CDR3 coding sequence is TGTGCCAGCAGTCCTCAGGGGAATCAGCCCCAGCATTTT.

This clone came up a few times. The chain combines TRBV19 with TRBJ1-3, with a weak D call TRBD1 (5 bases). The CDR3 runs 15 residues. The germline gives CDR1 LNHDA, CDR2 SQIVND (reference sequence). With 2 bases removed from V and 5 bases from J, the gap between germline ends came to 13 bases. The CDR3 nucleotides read TGTGCCAGTAGTATACCCGACGCAGGGAGAAACACCATATATTTT. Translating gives CASSIPDAGRNTIYF.